This TCR beta chain was profiled in a study of shared clonotypes between healthy human individuals. Regarding the study as a whole: Generation of non-shared clonotypes was less probable than generation of clonotypes shared by all four donors. Sampling was confined to blood; repertoires within tissues likely differ.

From CD4+ cells came CD45RA+ naive and CD45RA-negative memory subsets. Remarks on this clone: The antigen is undetermined.

Deep was the level used in running the assay. Profiled with immunoSEQ multiplex PCR; TCRdb holds only in-frame clones, not every one. The data hold around 1.4 million clones, with less than 99% observed a single time. V lost 2 bases and J 7 bases, leaving 17 bases between the germline ends. The length of the CDR3 is 16 residues. Germline-derived CDR1 and CDR2 are LNHDA and SQIVND (reference sequence). The sequenced material came from naive CD4+ T cells sorted from blood. Described subset: CD45RA+ positively selected. The chain couples TRBV19 to TRBJ2-2; TRBD2 might be the D (5 bases). The TCR originated in a young man in good health. CDR3 bases: TGTGCCAGTAGTATATATGCCGGGGTACAAGGCGGGGAGCTGTTTTTT. Its translation: CASSIYAGVQGGELFF.